This T cell receptor (beta chain) stems from a study of T cell repertoires in cytomegalovirus infection. CDR3 length: 16 residues. CDR1 and CDR2 from the germline V gene are MDHEN and SYDVKM. Germline trimming cut 8 bases from V and 2 bases from J; bases unmatched to any gene: 11. TCRdb re-derived calls from the reads in MiXCR, one entry per CDR3 protein. The sample records about 83,000 distinct CDR3 sequences, roughly a quarter being singletons. The table lists this clonotype with a few counts. Antigen unknown. The TCR was taken from a human donor in good health (CMV status not recorded). Some clones in this sample may be carry-over from other donors' samples. This specimen consisted of CD8+ T cells from cultured PBMCs, obtained from culture after CMV antigen stimulation. The chain has TRBV28 and TRBJ2-7; 11 bases are a match to TRBD1. The CDR3 is CASYPIGTGGPYEQYF. The DNA for the CDR3 is TGTGCCAGCTACCCGATTGGGACAGGGGGGCCCTACGAGCAGTACTTC.